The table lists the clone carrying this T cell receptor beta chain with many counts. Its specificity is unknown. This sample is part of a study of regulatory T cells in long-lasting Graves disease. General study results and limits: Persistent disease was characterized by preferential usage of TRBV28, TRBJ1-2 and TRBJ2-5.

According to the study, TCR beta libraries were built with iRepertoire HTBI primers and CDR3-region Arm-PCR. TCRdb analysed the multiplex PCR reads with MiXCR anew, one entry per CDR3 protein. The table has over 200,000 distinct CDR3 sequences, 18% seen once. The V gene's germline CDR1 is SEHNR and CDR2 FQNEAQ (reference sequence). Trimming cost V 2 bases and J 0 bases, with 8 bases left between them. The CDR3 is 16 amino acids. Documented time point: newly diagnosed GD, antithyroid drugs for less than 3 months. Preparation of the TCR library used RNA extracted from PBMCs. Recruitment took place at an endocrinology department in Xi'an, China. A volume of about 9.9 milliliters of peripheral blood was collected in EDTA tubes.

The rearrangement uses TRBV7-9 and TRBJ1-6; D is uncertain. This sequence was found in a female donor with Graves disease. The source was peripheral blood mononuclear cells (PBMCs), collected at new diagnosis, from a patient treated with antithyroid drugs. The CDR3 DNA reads TGTGCCAGCAGCTTAAAAGGCAGCTCCTATAATTCACCCCTCCACTTT. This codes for CASSLKGSSYNSPLHF.